This passage covers 20 T cell receptor beta chains from one sample sequenced in a study of response to subunit inactivated influenza vaccine. TCRdb used MiXCR to reprocess the RT-PCR reads, holding one entry per CDR3 protein. The sample holds fewer than 350,000 distinct CDR3 sequences, 20% to 25% seen once. The source material was PBMCs from blood, sampled approximately 22 months after vaccination. These receptors came from a man between 50 and 75 years old who received an inactivated influenza vaccine.

The V call is TRBV3-1, the J call TRBJ2-7; 11 nucleotides match TRBD1. Germline CDR1 reads LGHDT; CDR2 reads YNNKEL (reference sequence). Losses at the gene ends were 5 bases for V and 7 bases for J; bases not matched to a gene: 10. The CDR3 contains 15 residues. CDR3 nucleotide sequence: TGTGCCAGCAGCGCCACCGGGACAGGGGGGAGAGAGCAGTACTTC. Its protein product is CASSATGTGGREQYF.

The V call is TRBV6-1, the J call TRBJ1-1, with TRBD1 matching over 8 bases. The CDR3 is 14 residues long. Germline V gene lookup returns CDR1 MNHNS and CDR2 SASEGT. Trimming cost V 6 bases and J 0 bases; bases outside gene matches: 3. The CDR3 region has the DNA TGTGCCAGCAGGCGACAGGGGATGAACACTGAAGCTTTCTTT. Residues: CASRRQGMNTEAFF.

J is TRBJ2-1 and V is TRBV20-1; perhaps TRBD2 as D (6 bases). Trimming took off 6 bases at V and 2 bases at J, with 17 bases between the two ends. From germline, CDR1 is DFQATT and CDR2 SNEGSKA (reference sequence). CDR3 length: 15 residues. The DNA of the CDR3 is TGCAGTGCAACCTCCGGGACTGATCCCTACAATGAGCAGTTCTTC. This codes for CSATSGTDPYNEQFF.

The V gene is TRBV4-1, the J gene TRBJ1-2; D ambiguous. The CDR3 length is 16 residues. Per germline, CDR1 MGHRA and CDR2 YSYEKL. V dropped 1 base and J dropped 4 bases, with 16 bases sitting between them. DNA for the CDR3: TGCGCCAGCAGCCAAGTCATTTCCGGCCGGACCTATGGCTACACCTTC. It yields the protein CASSQVISGRTYGYTF.

This clonotype has only a few counts. Compared with germline, one end of the junction differs, possibly owing to a read error. V is TRBV9 and J is TRBJ2-7; 7 bases line up with TRBD2. The CDR3 length is 12 residues. CDR1 and CDR2 from the germline V gene are SGDLS and YYNGEE. The CDR3 loop is CASSAATSEEYF. Here the CDR3 DNA reads TGTGCCAGCAGCGCCGCAACTAGCGAGGAGTACTTC. Supplemented by reference TRBV9 and TRBJ2-7, the full variable domain reads DSGVTQTPKHLITATGQRVTLRCSPRSGDLSVYWYQQSLDQGLQFLIQYYNGEERAKGNILERFSAQQFPDLHSELNLSSLELGDSALYFCASSAATSEEYFGPGTRLTVT.

This clonotype was detected many times. This chain joins TRBV6-5 and TRBJ2-2; 12 bases line up with TRBD2. CDR1 and CDR2 from the germline V gene are MNHEY and SVGAGI. The CDR3 contains 17 residues. The V gene end was trimmed by 0 bases and the J gene end by 8 bases; junction bases not matched to a gene: 7. In nucleotides, the CDR3 is TGTGCCAGCAGTTACTCGTGGACTAGCGGGACCCTTGGGGAGCTGTTTTTT. This sequence encodes CASSYSWTSGTLGELFF.

This rearrangement joins TRBV7-6 to TRBJ1-4; D is ambiguous. The CDR3 is 13 residues long. CDR1 is SGHVS, CDR2 FNYEAQ, per germline. Trimming cost V 11 bases and J 2 bases, with 12 bases left between them. The CDR3 spells CACAGSTNEKLFF. The DNA for the CDR3 is TGTGCCTGCGCGGGGTCGACTAATGAAAAACTGTTTTTT.

This clonotype was observed a handful of times. The V call is TRBV19, the J call TRBJ1-2; D is possibly TRBD1 (6 bases). The CDR3 loop spans 16 amino acids. Trimming took 5 bases from V and 0 from J, leaving 16 bases between them. The germline gives CDR1 LNHDA, CDR2 SQIVND (reference sequence). CDR3 protein: CASSFLGTTSNYGYTF. The DNA for the CDR3 is TGTGCCAGTAGTTTTCTTGGGACAACTTCTAACTATGGCTACACCTTC.

The chain has TRBV29-1 and TRBJ2-6; 9 nucleotides match TRBD1. This CDR3 contains 15 residues. Germline V gene lookup returns CDR1 SQVTM and CDR2 ANQGSEA. The ends lost 6 bases at V and 1 base at J; junction bases unmatched: 4. CDR3 DNA: TGCAGCGTGGGACAGGGTCAGTCTGGGGCCAACGTCCTGACTTTC. Translating gives CSVGQGQSGANVLTF.

The chain employs TRBV6-5 and TRBJ2-5, with D possibly called TRBD1 or TRBD2 (5 bases each). CDR3 length: 15 residues. The ends were cut back, 2 bases at V and 1 base at J, with 11 bases in the middle. The germline gives CDR1 MNHEY, CDR2 SVGAGI. CDR3 loop: CASSYEGSVQETQYF. CDR3 nucleotide sequence: TGTGCCAGCAGTTACGAGGGGAGTGTCCAAGAGACCCAGTACTTC.

The chain employs TRBV10-1 and TRBJ2-3; no reliable D call. The CDR3 extends over 15 amino acids. Germline V gene sequence: CDR1 WNHNN, CDR2 SYGVQD (reference sequence). V lost 4 bases to trimming and J lost 1 base, with 12 bases between them. Here the CDR3 reads CASSVVPLGTDTQYF. CDR3 coding DNA: TGCGCCAGCAGTGTGGTACCTTTGGGCACAGATACGCAGTATTTT.

This sequence joins TRBV10-3 and TRBJ2-2; D may be TRBD2 (7 bases). V lost 3 bases, J lost 4 bases, and 12 bases lay in between. CDR3 size: 15 residues. The V gene's germline CDR1 is ENHRY and CDR2 SYGVKD. The CDR3 is CAISDRGAPTGELFF. The CDR3, as DNA: TGTGCCATCAGTGACCGGGGGGCGCCCACCGGGGAGCTGTTTTTT.

This clonotype was found many times. V usage is TRBV7-6 and J usage is TRBJ2-1, with D maybe TRBD1 (6 bases). The germline V gene has CDR1 SGHVS and CDR2 FNYEAQ. The CDR3 loop spans 15 amino acids. Between the trimmed V and J ends, which lost 2 bases and 5 bases, there was a span of 13 bases. The CDR3 nucleotides read TGTGCCAGCAGCTTAACAGGGAGAACTAACAATGAGCAGTTCTTC. Translated: CASSLTGRTNNEQFF. The full variable domain, with the rest looked up from reference TRBV7-6 and TRBJ2-1, is GAGVSQSPRYKVTKRGQDVALRCDPISGHVSLYWYRQALGQGPEFLTYFNYEAQQDKSGLPNDRFSAERPEGSISTLTIQRTEQRDSAMYRCASSLTGRTNNEQFFGPGTRLTVL.

This clonotype has a handful of counts. The gene calls are TRBV5-1 and TRBJ1-2; D not certain. The CDR3 runs to 15 residues. CDR1 and CDR2 (germline): SGHRS, YFSETQ. V shed 1 base and J shed 3 bases, with 13 bases lying between them. The CDR3 here is CASSLKRADHYGYTF. As DNA, the CDR3 is TGCGCCAGCAGCTTGAAAAGAGCGGACCACTATGGCTACACCTTC.

This clonotype was detected a few times. The chain joins TRBV5-1 to TRBJ1-4; D call uncertain. The V end lost 7 bases, the J end lost 4 bases, and 11 bases lay between the germline ends. Germline-derived CDR1 and CDR2 are SGHRS and YFSETQ. This CDR3 is 13 amino acids long. The CDR3 DNA sequence: TGCGCCAGCTCCAAGGGCGATAATGAAAAACTGTTTTTT. Encoded protein: CASSKGDNEKLFF.

This clonotype was seen only a few times. The CDR3 bases are TGCACCAGCAGCCAAGAAGCGTCATGGACTGAAGCTTTCTTT. This sequence encodes CTSSQEASWTEAFF. The J gene is TRBJ1-1, the V gene TRBV1. TRBV1 is recorded as a pseudogene. The CDR3 runs 14 residues.

This clonotype has only a few counts. This rearrangement joins TRBV18 to TRBJ2-1; 10 bases match TRBD2. The V gene end was trimmed by 0 bases and the J gene end by 3 bases; junction bases not matched to a gene: 2. The V gene's germline CDR1 is KGHSH and CDR2 LQKENI. CDR3 length: 16 amino acids. CDR3 residues: CASSPPKREGYNEQFF. CDR3 coding DNA: TGTGCCAGCTCACCACCGAAGCGGGAGGGCTACAATGAGCAGTTCTTC. Using reference TRBV18 and TRBJ2-1 for the parts outside the CDR3, the full variable domain is NAGVMQNPRHLVRRRGQEARLRCSPMKGHSHVYWYRQLPEEGLKFMVYLQKENIIDESGMPKERFSAEFPKEGPSILRIQQVVRGDSAAYFCASSPPKREGYNEQFFGPGTRLTVL.

This clonotype showed up just a few times. This sequence joins TRBV12-3 or TRBV12-4 and TRBJ2-3; tentatively, D is TRBD1 or TRBD2 (6 bases each). The CDR3 contains 15 residues. Trimming removed 8 bases at V and 3 bases at J, with 18 bases between. The CDR3 loop is CASRVGGTRTDTQYF. CDR3 DNA sequence: TGTGCCAGCCGCGTCGGAGGGACAAGGACAGATACGCAGTATTTT.

The chain couples TRBV5-1 to TRBJ1-1, with 7 bases aligning to TRBD1. CDR3 length: 14 amino acids. With V trimmed by 4 bases and J by 2 bases, 5 bases remained unmatched. Germline values: CDR1 SGHRS, CDR2 YFSETQ. The CDR3 is CASSPDRTNTEAFF. CDR3 DNA sequence: TGCGCCAGCAGCCCGGACAGGACAAACACTGAAGCTTTCTTT. The variable domain in full, completed from reference TRBV5-1 and TRBJ1-1, reads KAGVTQTPRYLIKTRGQQVTLSCSPISGHRSVSWYQQTPGQGLQFLFEYFSETQRNKGNFPGRFSGRQFSNSRSEMNVSTLELGDSALYLCASSPDRTNTEAFFGQGTRLTVV.

The chain joins TRBV12-3 or TRBV12-4 to TRBJ2-1, with TRBD2 matching 8 bases. This CDR3 region has 13 residues. Trimming removed 8 bases from V and 10 bases from J; junction bases left unmatched: 10. Written as DNA, the CDR3 is TGTGCCAGCCGCCGGGAGGGAGAAAGCGAGCAGTTCTTC. Translation gives CASRREGESEQFF.